This TCR beta chain emerged from a study of CD8 T cells in ankylosing spondylitis (dated 2017 in TCRdb). For context, the study as a whole: The study profiled T cell receptor beta repertoires in healthy donors and ankylosing spondylitis patients to find disease-linked TCR variants. The full study cohort comprised 25 ankylosing spondylitis patients and approximately 100 healthy donors. Samples of peripheral blood were taken, and for ankylosing spondylitis patients, synovial fluid was collected as well.

From a lookup of the germline V gene, CDR1 and CDR2 are ENHRY and SYGVKD. V lost 8 bases and J lost 5 bases, and the count of bases not matched to a germline gene is 6. The CDR3 contains 13 residues, cysteine and phenylalanine counted. Of the read, only the CDR3 DNA is kept; its 39 bases are in frame from base 1. Sequencing was carried out with an Illumina HiSeq 2500. Quantitative 5'-RACE with molecular barcodes was the method used to prepare the TCR beta libraries. The source study handled its data this way. A new computational method based on a probabilistic model of VDJ rearrangement was used to identify disease-linked TCR variants. In TCRdb, the public reads were trimmed at Q25 with fastp and aligned with MiXCR, with productive beta chains retained. Rows are unified per CDR3 protein, each entry keeping the most common DNA and genes. Here the V and J calls rest on TCRdb's processing, not on the authors' analysis. This sample is represented by roughly 700,000 distinct CDR3 sequences; around 17% of them were singletons. The top ten constitute around 19% of the sample.

The paper's findings and limits, for the study overall: The disease-linked clones were reported as significantly enriched in matched synovial fluid samples from ankylosing spondylitis patients. In peripheral blood, the disease-linked clones were found at relatively low frequencies and had a CD8+ phenotype. Some of the motif variants had been reported before in the synovial fluid and blood of reactive arthritis patients, a finding that suggests common disease-initiation mechanisms. Blood from ankylosing spondylitis patients appeared to be characterized by a TCR beta motif composed of roughly 8 highly homologous amino acid variants.

Regarding this clonotype: Its antigen remains undetermined. No base-level quality is on record; no much larger clone is a single base apart.

Sequencing was done on a sample of blood, either unsorted or a sorted T cell fraction (not recorded which). This sequence originates from a male donor with ankylosing spondylitis. The V and J segments used are TRBV10-3 and TRBJ2-5, with 9 bases matching TRBD2. The sequenced DNA is TGTGCCATCTCCCCCGCGGGGGGGGAGACCCAGTACTTC. This gives the protein CAISPAGGETQYF.